The text below deals with one T cell receptor (beta chain). This clonotype was counted ten times or more. The antigen this receptor binds is unknown. Per-nucleotide qualities are absent, and no much larger clonotype sits a single base away. The source of the sample is a study of regulatory T cells in long-lasting Graves disease (dated by TCRdb to the early 2020s). As for the study more broadly: In the newly diagnosed Graves' disease group, patients had been taking antithyroid drugs for less than 3 months. The study was registered as a clinical trial and conducted in China. Patients with persistent Graves' disease were compared with patients with newly diagnosed Graves' disease using TCR sequencing and RNA sequencing of peripheral blood. A total of around 35 samples underwent TCR sequencing, from roughly 13 patients with persistent Graves' disease and approximately 20 patients with newly diagnosed Graves' disease.

The time point label for this specimen denotes: newly diagnosed GD, antithyroid drugs for less than 3 months. For both TCR sequencing and RNA sequencing, RNA was extracted from PBMCs in TRIzol. The diagnosis of Graves' disease was made according to American Thyroid Association guidelines. Recruitment of patients was carried out at an endocrinology department in Xi'an, China. From each patient, about 9.7 milliliters of peripheral blood was collected into an EDTA anticoagulant tube. PBMCs were isolated by Ficoll Paque Plus density gradient separation without further T cell sorting. RNA quality was checked with an Agilent 2100 Bioanalyzer and agarose gel, and concentration with a NanoDrop 2000. Here is what the overall study found, with its caveats: Lower TCR Shannon entropy and fewer highly expanded clones were observed in persistent Graves' disease patients than in newly diagnosed patients, which suggested clonal expansion. Peripheral blood alone was examined, since thyroid tissue, which constituted the primary lesion, could not be accessed. A larger number of public clonotypes was shared among persistent patients (fewer than 3,000) than among newly diagnosed patients (around 870). The authors acknowledged the small sample size as a limitation that may reduce accuracy. Sequencing and analysis were restricted to the TCR beta chain. Preferential use of TRBV28, TRBJ1-2 and TRBJ2-5 was observed in persistent disease, whereas TRBV20-1 and TRBJ2-1 were favored in newly diagnosed disease.

The junction shows trimming of 4 bases on V and 4 bases on J, and the gene matches do not reach 7 bases of it. The CDR3 runs 15 amino acids, cysteine and phenylalanine included. The kept DNA is CDR3 alone, 45 bases in frame from the first base. The germline V gene (reference sequence) provides CDR1 DFQATT and CDR2 SNEGSKA. The method behind the library was multiplex PCR. These reads were obtained on an Illumina HiSeq 4000. To build TCR beta libraries, CDR3 regions were amplified by Arm-PCR using iRepertoire HTBI primers. Before sequencing, the PCR products went through gel purification. The authors' pipeline ran thus. A total of fewer than 70 TRBV and 14 TRBJ segments were identified across samples and were used for gene usage analysis of CDR3 amino acid clonotypes. Filtered high-quality paired reads were merged into contigs using COPE and FqMerger. BLAST was used to align contigs to the IMGT TRBV, TRBD and TRBJ reference genes, and CDR3 was defined following IMGT. Any clonotype with a frequency above 0.1% was counted as a highly expanded clone. Repertoire diversity was measured by Shannon entropy, and V-J evenness by the Gini coefficient. Clonotypes shared by more than one individual were considered public. The public reads were reprocessed in TCRdb via fastp at Q25 and MiXCR, keeping in-frame beta chains. Rows merge per CDR3 protein into single entries with the most common DNA and genes. TCRdb's processing, not the authors' own work, is the source of the V and J calls. This sample holds more than 450,000 distinct CDR3 sequences; around 12% were observed only once. The ten top clones hold 8% to 10% of the sample.

These data were also filed under a second study, of T cells in Graves' hyperthyroidism and ophthalmopathy. From that second study: Graves' hyperthyroidism was defined as stable when no progression to ophthalmopathy occurred over 18 months of follow-up. The hyperthyroidism patients were between 18 and 65 years old and newly diagnosed, with a disease duration of less than 2 months. The study excluded patients with uncontrolled infections, other autoimmune diseases, pregnancy or lactation. Diagnoses were established on the basis of clinical symptoms, serum thyroxine and TRAb, thyroid ultrasound, and orbital computed tomography. The first round of RT-PCR for the TCR CDR3 was performed with the HTBI primer set and the Qiagen OneStep RT-PCR kit. Blood samples also contained most of the expanded thyroid clonotypes (frequency above 0.001), which suggests that blood repertoires may reflect thyroid immune responses. A model built on a 13 V-J signature distinguished ophthalmopathy from stable hyperthyroidism, reaching approximately 89% sensitivity and around 81% specificity in cross-validation and 80%/75% in testing. During validation, the model predicted progression to ophthalmopathy a median of about 6.5 months ahead of onset, with 70.59% sensitivity and more than 72% specificity. To identify distinguishing TCR V-J signatures, a discovery cohort of 100 or so patients was used, comprising 40 to 45 with Graves' ophthalmopathy and around 60 with stable Graves' hyperthyroidism. An independent validation cohort of 18 to 20 hyperthyroidism patients and over 15 patients who later progressed to ophthalmopathy tested prospective prediction of ophthalmopathy. For training and testing, the approximately 92 patients in the discovery cohort were randomly divided in a 7:3 ratio. The study also compared thyroid tissue and blood T-cell repertoires from over 5 Graves' hyperthyroidism patients. After sampling, hyperthyroidism patients received methimazole starting at 30 mg daily, and ophthalmopathy patients received high-dose intravenous methylprednisolone. A second multiplex PCR round built the libraries, followed by size selection and purification. Paired-end sequencing of the libraries was performed with 100 bp reads on an Illumina HiSeq2000. SOAPnuke was used to process the raw data, throwing out any read that contained adapters or uncalled bases, had a mean Phred below 15, or lacked an exact constant-primer or identifier match. COPE v1.2.5 was used to merge high-quality paired reads, and clonotypes were defined as unique nucleotide sequences. Clonotypes were aligned to IMGT TRBV, TRBD and TRBJ reference segments using MiTCR v1.1. Only V-J combinations with frequency above 0.0001, covering about 99% of repertoires, were analysed. A TCS score was defined as the ratio between F50 (clonal expansion) and ExV (chaos), using BLOSUM62-based TCRdist between CDR3 peptides within each V-J. Welch's t-statistics and random forest reduced around 520 V-J features to about 12, which were used in a naive Bayes classifier (R e1071). No statistical method was used to fix the sample size in advance, and group allocation was not hidden from the investigators. The paper reports TCR Vbeta CDR3 sequencing of roughly 140 peripheral blood samples: some 41 ophthalmopathy, about 75 hyperthyroidism and around 17 progressor patients.

The chain employs TRBV20-1 and TRBJ2-1, and 10 junction bases match TRBD2. The TCR originated in a woman in her 30s with Graves disease. Donor details come from another sample of the same person, matched by shared clones. Here the sequenced sample was peripheral blood mononuclear cells (PBMCs), taken at new diagnosis, from a patient treated with antithyroid drugs. The CDR3 loop reads CSATGKREGYNEQFF. At the DNA level, the sequence is TGCAGTGCTACTGGGAAGCGGGAGGGTTACAATGAGCAGTTCTTC.